What follows describes a single T cell receptor beta chain. Authors' data handling: Amplified reference gene primers provided the basis for estimating nucleated cell counts. Here immunoSEQ multiplex PCR was the method, and the copy in TCRdb shows in-frame clones only, minus some. That table supplies the V and J calls and clone size; D and trimming were determined from the DNA. The data show approximately 210,000 clones, with around 75% seen just once and roughly 5% held by the top ten. The sample comes from a study of blood T cell repertoires in COVID-19. Study in general: Sites across the United States, Italy and Spain contributed samples from acute and convalescent COVID-19. T cells, B-cell-depleted T cells, or PBMCs provided the cDNA or gDNA that served as material.

Germline V gene data show CDR1 as MNHEY and CDR2 as SMNVEV (reference sequence). The V and J ends lost 5 bases and 2 bases respectively, with 9 bases between them. This CDR3 has 13 amino acids. The sequenced sample consisted of peripheral blood. This clonotype originated in a human donor in a cohort sampled during active COVID-19. The V call is TRBV27, the J call TRBJ2-5, with D maybe TRBD2 (6 bases). CDR3 in DNA: TGTGCCAGCAGTGGGGACTTTCAAGAGACCCAGTACTTC. Protein: CASSGDFQETQYF.